This record covers a single T cell receptor beta chain. Its antigen is unidentified. These data originate in a study of cytomegalovirus exposure and HLA in healthy donors. Study-level findings and limits: Near-uniform donor sequencing depth was presumed by presence/absence analyses. An analysis was carried out at a later point. It showed that HLA-associated TCR beta chains were more clonally expanded than equally common non-associated chains.

Germline CDR1 reads SGHRS; CDR2 reads YFSETQ. J was trimmed by 3 bases and V by 0 bases; bases with no gene match: 10. The CDR3 sequence is 17 residues long. 13 Jbeta primers and 60 Vbeta primers were used for the PCR. Some clones are missing from TCRdb's copy, which holds only in-frame ones; the method was immunoSEQ multiplex PCR. The repertoire holds approximately 280,000 clones, 75% to 90% seen once, with almost 4% in the top ten. Sequencing was done on a sample of PBMCs. The origin of this receptor is a middle-aged man in good health and CMV-seropositive. This sequence joins TRBV5-1 and TRBJ2-7; 9 bases are a match to TRBD2. In DNA, the CDR3 is TGCGCCAGCAGCTTGGTTCTAGCGGGAACCCCGAACTACGAGCAGTACTTC. The encoded protein is CASSLVLAGTPNYEQYF.